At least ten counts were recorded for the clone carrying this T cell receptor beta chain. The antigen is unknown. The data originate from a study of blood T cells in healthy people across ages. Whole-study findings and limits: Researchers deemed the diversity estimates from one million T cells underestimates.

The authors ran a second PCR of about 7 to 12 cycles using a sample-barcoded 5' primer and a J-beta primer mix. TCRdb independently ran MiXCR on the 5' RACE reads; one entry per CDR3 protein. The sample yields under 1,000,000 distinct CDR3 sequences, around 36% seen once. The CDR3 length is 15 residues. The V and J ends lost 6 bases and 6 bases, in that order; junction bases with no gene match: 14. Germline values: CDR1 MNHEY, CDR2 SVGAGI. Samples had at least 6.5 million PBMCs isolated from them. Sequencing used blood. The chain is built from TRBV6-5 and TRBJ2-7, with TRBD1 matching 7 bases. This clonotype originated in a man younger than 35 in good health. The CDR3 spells CASRLRTGGRSEQYF. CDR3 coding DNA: TGTGCCAGCAGACTCCGGACAGGAGGTCGGAGCGAGCAGTACTTC.